Sequencing of this TCR beta chain was carried out in a study of CD8 T cells in Susac syndrome. The RNA, about 0.45 to 1 ug, was put through reverse transcription using random hexamers. Multiplex PCR with immunoSEQ amplified the TCR beta CDR3 across 54 Vbeta and 13 Jbeta. TCRdb reprocessed the immunoSEQ multiplex PCR reads with MiXCR, giving one entry per CDR3 protein. In the table there are 90,000 to 150,000 distinct CDR3 sequences, approximately 93% of which are singletons. Per germline, CDR1 MNHNY and CDR2 SVGAGI (reference sequence). The CDR3 is made up of 13 amino acids. V dropped 11 bases and J dropped 3 bases, with 15 bases sitting between them. The authors carried out high-throughput sequencing of TCR beta. They applied it to CD8+ and CD4+ T cells obtained from blood. Negative isolation yielded CD8+ and CD4+ T cells; FACS enriched TEMRA cells.

This chain links TRBV6-6 with TRBJ2-3; no reliable D call. The TCR comes from a human donor with multiple sclerosis. The source material was CD4+ T cells from PBMCs. The CDR3: CAAQLRLTDTQYF. For the CDR3, the DNA is TGTGCCGCCCAGTTAAGGTTGACAGATACGCAGTATTTT.